Sequencing of this T cell receptor (beta chain) was carried out in a study of cytomegalovirus exposure and HLA in healthy donors. Study context: In a previous analysis, 117 million unique TCR beta sequences were found from 150 million to 200 million T cells.

The PCR was carried out with 60 Vbeta primers and 13 Jbeta primers. Assay used: immunoSEQ multiplex PCR; TCRdb lists only in-frame clones, some missing. Of roughly 160,000 clones listed, about three quarters were seen once; the top ten hold about 3.4%. This clone was counted a few times. The CDR3 covers 17 residues. CDR1 LGHNA and CDR2 YSLEER come from the germline V gene. The V end lost 0 bases, the J end lost 7 bases, and 18 bases lay between the germline ends. This TCR was recovered from a woman in her forties or fifties in good health and CMV-seropositive. The sample taken for sequencing was PBMCs. V usage is TRBV4-3 and J usage is TRBJ1-4; perhaps TRBD1 as D (6 bases). DNA of the CDR3: TGCGCCAGCAGCCAAGAGGGCCTATGGGGGGGCGGTGAAAAACTGTTTTTT. Translated, it gives CASSQEGLWGGGEKLFF.